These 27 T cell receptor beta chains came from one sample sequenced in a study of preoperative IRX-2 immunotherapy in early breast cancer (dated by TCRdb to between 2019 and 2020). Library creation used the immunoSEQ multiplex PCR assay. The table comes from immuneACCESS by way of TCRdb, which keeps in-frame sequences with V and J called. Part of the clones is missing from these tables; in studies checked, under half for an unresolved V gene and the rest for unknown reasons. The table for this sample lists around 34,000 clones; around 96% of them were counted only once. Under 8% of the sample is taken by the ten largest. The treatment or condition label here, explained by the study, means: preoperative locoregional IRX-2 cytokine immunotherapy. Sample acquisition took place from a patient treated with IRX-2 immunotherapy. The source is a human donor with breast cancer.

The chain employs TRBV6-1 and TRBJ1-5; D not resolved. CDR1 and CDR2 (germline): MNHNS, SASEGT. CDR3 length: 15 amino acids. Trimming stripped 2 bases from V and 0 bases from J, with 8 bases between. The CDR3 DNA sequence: TGTGCCAGCAGTGAACAGCATTTTAGCAATCAGCCCCAGCATTTT. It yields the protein CASSEQHFSNQPQHF.

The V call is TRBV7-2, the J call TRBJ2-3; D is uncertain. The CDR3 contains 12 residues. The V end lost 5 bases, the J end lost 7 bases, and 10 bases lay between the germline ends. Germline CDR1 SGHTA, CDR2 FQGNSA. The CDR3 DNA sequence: TGTGCCAGCAGCCCAGACGGGTATACGCAGTATTTT. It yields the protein CASSPDGYTQYF. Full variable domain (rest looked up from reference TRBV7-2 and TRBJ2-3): GAGVSQSPSNKVTEKGKDVELRCDPISGHTALYWYRQSLGQGLEFLIYFQGNSAPDKSGLPSDRFSAERTGGSVSTLTIQRTQQEDSAVYLCASSPDGYTQYFGPGTRLTVL.

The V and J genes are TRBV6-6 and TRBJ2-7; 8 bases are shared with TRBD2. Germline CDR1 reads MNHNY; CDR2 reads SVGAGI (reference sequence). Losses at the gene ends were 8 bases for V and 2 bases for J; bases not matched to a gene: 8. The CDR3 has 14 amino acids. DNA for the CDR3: TGTGCCAGCCGGAGCGGGGGATCCACCTACGAGCAGTACTTC. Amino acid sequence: CASRSGGSTYEQYF.

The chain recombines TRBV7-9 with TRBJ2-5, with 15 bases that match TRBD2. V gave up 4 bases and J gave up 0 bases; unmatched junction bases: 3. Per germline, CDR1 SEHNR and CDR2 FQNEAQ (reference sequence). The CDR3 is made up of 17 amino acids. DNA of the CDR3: TGTGCCAGCAGCTCGGGACTAGCGGGGGGATACCAAGAGACCCAGTACTTC. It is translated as CASSSGLAGGYQETQYF.

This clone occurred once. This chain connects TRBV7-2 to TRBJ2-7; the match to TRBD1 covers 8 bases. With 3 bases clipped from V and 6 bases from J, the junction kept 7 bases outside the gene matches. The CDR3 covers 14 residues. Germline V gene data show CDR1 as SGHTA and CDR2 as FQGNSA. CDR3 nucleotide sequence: TGTGCCAGCAGCTTGGGGCAGGGGGCGGTCGAGCAGTACTTC. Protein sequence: CASSLGQGAVEQYF.

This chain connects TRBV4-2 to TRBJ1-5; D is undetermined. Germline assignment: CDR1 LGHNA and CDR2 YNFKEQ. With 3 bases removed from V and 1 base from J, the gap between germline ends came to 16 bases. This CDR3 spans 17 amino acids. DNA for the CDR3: TGTGCCAGCAGCCAGTGGCGGAGGTTTAAAAGCAATCAGCCCCAGCATTTT. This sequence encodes CASSQWRRFKSNQPQHF.

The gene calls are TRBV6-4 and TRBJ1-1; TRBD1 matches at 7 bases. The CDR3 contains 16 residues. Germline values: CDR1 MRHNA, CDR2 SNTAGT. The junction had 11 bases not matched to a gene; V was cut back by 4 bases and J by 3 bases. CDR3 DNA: TGTGCCAGCAGTGTCGACAGGGTAAGTTATGACACTGAAGCTTTCTTT. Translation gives CASSVDRVSYDTEAFF.

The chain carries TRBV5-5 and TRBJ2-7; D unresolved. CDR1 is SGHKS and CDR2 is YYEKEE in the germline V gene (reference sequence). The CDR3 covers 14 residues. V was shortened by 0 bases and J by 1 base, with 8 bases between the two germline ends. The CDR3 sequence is CASSLEPASYEQYF. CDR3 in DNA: TGTGCCAGCAGCTTGGAGCCCGCATCCTACGAGCAGTACTTC.

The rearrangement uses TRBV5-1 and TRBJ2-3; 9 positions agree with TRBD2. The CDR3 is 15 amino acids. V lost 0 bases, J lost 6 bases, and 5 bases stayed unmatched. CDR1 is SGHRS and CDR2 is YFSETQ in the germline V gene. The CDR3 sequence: CASSLAVAGADTQYF. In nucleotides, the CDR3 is TGCGCCAGCAGCTTGGCGGTAGCGGGAGCTGATACGCAGTATTTT. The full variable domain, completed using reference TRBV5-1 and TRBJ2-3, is KAGVTQTPRYLIKTRGQQVTLSCSPISGHRSVSWYQQTPGQGLQFLFEYFSETQRNKGNFPGRFSGRQFSNSRSEMNVSTLELGDSALYLCASSLAVAGADTQYFGPGTRLTVL.

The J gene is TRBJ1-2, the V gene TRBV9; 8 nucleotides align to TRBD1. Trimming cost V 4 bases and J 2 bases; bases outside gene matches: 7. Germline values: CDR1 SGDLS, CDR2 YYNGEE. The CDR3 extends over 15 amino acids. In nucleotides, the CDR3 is TGTGCCAGCAGCCCTACGCGACAGGGGAACTATGGCTACACCTTC. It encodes CASSPTRQGNYGYTF.

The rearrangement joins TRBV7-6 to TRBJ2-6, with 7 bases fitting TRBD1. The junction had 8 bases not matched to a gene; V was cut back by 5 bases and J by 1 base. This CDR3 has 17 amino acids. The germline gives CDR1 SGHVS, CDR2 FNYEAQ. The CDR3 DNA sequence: TGTGCCAGCAGCGGCAGGGACAGATCGTCTGGGGCCAACGTCCTGACTTTC. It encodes CASSGRDRSSGANVLTF. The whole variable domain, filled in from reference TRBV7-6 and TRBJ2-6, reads GAGVSQSPRYKVTKRGQDVALRCDPISGHVSLYWYRQALGQGPEFLTYFNYEAQQDKSGLPNDRFSAERPEGSISTLTIQRTEQRDSAMYRCASSGRDRSSGANVLTFGAGSRLTVL.

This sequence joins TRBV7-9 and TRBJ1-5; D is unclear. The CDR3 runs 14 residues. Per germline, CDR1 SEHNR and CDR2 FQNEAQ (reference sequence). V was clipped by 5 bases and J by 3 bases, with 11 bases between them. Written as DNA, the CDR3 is TGTGCCAGCAGCAAAAACAGTATCAATCAGCCCCAGCATTTT. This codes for CASSKNSINQPQHF.

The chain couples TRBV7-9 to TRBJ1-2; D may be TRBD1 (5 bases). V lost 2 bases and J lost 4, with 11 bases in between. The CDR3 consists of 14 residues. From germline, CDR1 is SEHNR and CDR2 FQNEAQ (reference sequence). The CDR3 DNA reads TGTGCCAGCAGCTTACCTGGGGCCCTCTATGGCTACACCTTC. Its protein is CASSLPGALYGYTF. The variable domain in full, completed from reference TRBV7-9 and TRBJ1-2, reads DTGVSQNPRHKITKRGQNVTFRCDPISEHNRLYWYRQTLGQGPEFLTYFQNEAQLEKSRLLSDRFSAERPKGSFSTLEIQRTEQGDSAMYLCASSLPGALYGYTFGSGTRLTVV.

CDR3 region: CASSLQSLAGGADTQYF. The DNA for the CDR3 is TGTGCCAGCAGCTTACAGAGCCTAGCGGGAGGTGCAGATACGCAGTATTTT. V is TRBV7-3 and J is TRBJ2-3; 11 nucleotides match TRBD2. Trimming removed 2 bases from V and 4 bases from J; junction bases left unmatched: 8. Germline V gives CDR1 SGHTA, CDR2 FQGTGA. The CDR3 has 17 residues.

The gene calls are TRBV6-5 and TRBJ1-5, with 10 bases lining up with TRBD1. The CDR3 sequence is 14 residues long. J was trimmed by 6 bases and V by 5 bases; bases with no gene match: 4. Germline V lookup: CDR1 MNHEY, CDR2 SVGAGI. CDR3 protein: CASSTDRGTQPQHF. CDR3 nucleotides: TGTGCCAGCAGTACGGACAGGGGGACTCAGCCCCAGCATTTT.

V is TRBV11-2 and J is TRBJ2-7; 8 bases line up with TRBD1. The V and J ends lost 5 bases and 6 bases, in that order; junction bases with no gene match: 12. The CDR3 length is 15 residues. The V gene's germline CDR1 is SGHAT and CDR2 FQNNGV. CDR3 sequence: CASSDRDRIVSEQYF. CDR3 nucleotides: TGTGCCAGCAGCGACCGGGACAGGATTGTCTCCGAGCAGTACTTC.

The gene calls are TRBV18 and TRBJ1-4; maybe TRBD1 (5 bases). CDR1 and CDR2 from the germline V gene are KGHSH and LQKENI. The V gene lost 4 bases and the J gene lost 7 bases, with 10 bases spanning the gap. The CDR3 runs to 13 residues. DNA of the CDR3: TGTGCCAGCTCACGGGGGGAAGGTGAAAAACTGTTTTTT. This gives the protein CASSRGEGEKLFF.

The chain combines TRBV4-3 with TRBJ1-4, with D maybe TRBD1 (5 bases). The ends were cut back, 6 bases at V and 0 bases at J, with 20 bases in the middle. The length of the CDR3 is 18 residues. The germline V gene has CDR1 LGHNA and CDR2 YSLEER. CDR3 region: CASRGSLGDRATNEKLFF. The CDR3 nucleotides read TGCGCCAGCAGAGGATCTTTAGGGGACCGAGCAACTAATGAAAAACTGTTTTTT.

DNA for the CDR3: TGTGCCAGCAGCCTTCGACAGGGCCACTATGGCTACACCTTC. Translating gives CASSLRQGHYGYTF. V usage is TRBV11-2 and J usage is TRBJ1-2, with 7 bases aligning to TRBD1. This CDR3 comprises 14 residues. The junction had 6 bases not matched to a gene; V was cut back by 5 bases and J by 3 bases. Germline V gives CDR1 SGHAT, CDR2 FQNNGV.

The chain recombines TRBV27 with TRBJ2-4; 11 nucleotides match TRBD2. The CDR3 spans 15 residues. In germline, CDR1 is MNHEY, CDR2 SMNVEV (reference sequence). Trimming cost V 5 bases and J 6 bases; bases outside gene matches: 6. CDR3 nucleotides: TGTGCCAGCAGTCAGGGACTAGCGGATATAAACATTCAGTACTTC. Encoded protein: CASSQGLADINIQYF.

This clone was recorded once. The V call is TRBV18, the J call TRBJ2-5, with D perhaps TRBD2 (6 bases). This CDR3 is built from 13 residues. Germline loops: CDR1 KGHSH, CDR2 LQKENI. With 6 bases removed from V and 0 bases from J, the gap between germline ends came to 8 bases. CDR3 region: CASSRGNQETQYF. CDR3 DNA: TGTGCCAGCTCGCGCGGGAACCAAGAGACCCAGTACTTC.

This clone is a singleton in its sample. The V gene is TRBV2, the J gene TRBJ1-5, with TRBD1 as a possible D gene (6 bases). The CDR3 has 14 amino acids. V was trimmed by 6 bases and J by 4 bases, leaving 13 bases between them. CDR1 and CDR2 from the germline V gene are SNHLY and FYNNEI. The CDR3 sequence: CASSLGGPNQPQHF. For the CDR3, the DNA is TGTGCCAGCAGCTTAGGGGGGCCGAATCAGCCCCAGCATTTT.

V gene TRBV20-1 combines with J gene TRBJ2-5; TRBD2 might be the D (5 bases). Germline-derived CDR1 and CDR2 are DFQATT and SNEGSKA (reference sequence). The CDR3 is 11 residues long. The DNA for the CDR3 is TGCGGGGTTCTAGCTCAAGAGACCCAGTACTTC. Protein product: CGVLAQETQYF.

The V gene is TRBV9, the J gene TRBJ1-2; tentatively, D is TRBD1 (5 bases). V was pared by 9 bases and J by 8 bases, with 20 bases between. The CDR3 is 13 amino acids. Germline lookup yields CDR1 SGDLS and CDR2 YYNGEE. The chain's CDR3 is CATDGHGGKGYTF. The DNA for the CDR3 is TGTGCCACCGACGGACACGGCGGTAAAGGCTACACCTTC. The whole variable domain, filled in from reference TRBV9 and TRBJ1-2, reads DSGVTQTPKHLITATGQRVTLRCSPRSGDLSVYWYQQSLDQGLQFLIQYYNGEERAKGNILERFSAQQFPDLHSELNLSSLELGDSALYFCATDGHGGKGYTFGSGTRLTVV.

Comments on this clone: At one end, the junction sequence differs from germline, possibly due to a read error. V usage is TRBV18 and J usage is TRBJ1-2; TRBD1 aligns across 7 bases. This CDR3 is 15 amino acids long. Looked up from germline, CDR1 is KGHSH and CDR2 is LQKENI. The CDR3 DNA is TGTGCCAGCTCGCCACCGGGACAGATTTTCTATGGCTACACCTTC. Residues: CASSPPGQIFYGYTF. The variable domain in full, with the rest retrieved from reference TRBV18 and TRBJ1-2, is NAGVMQNPRHLVRRRGQEARLRCSPMKGHSHVYWYRQLPEEGLKFMVYLQKENIIDESGMPKERFSAEFPKEGPSILRIQQVVRGDSAAYFCASSPPGQIFYGYTFGSGTRLTVV.

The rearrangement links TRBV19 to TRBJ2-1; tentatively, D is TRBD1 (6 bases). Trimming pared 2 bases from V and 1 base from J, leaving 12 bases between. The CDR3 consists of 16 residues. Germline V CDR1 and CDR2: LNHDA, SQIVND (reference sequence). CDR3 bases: TGTGCCAGTAGTATACAGGGGCCGGGTTCCTACAATGAGCAGTTCTTC. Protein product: CASSIQGPGSYNEQFF.

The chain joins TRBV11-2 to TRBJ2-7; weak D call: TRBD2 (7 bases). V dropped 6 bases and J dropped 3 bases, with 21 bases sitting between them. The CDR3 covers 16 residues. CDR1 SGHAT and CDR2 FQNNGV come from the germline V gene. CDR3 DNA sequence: TGTGCCAGCAGAAGAGGGGGGGCTTGGGGGTACTACGAGCAGTACTTC. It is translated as CASRRGGAWGYYEQYF.